This TCR beta chain was captured by sequencing in a study of T-cell reconstitution after alpha-beta-depleted transplantation in children. This CDR3 region has 13 residues. Germline V gene lookup returns CDR1 SGHRS and CDR2 YFSETQ. V shed 4 bases and J shed 2 bases, with 10 bases lying between them. Unique molecular identifiers were used to barcode this TCRbeta library. MiXCR, run by TCRdb on the PCR reads, gives a single entry per CDR3 protein. Of fewer than 1 million distinct CDR3 sequences in the sample, about 15% were seen once. Note on this clonotype: Antigen specificity is unknown.

Study-level results: Several patients had high TCRbeta diversity at day 60; it came from surviving recipient T cells and thymic progenitors. Reportedly, alpha-beta T cells present about two months post-transplant originated from several hundred expanded clones of graft origin. Fresh T-cell production supplied most of the T-cell counts and diversity seen one year after transplant.

This sequence originates from a male patient under 18 who had a stem cell transplant for acute lymphoblastic leukemia, so the T cells may come from the graft donor. This sample comprised PBMCs, mostly from graft donor cells, obtained 360 days after TCRalphabeta/CD19-depleted stem cell transplant. V gene TRBV5-1 combines with J gene TRBJ2-7, with D hard to call. In DNA form, the CDR3 reads TGCGCCAGCAGCCCATCATTAGCCTACGAGCAGTACTTC. Translated, it gives CASSPSLAYEQYF.